This TCR beta chain was sequenced during a study of cytomegalovirus exposure and HLA in healthy donors (dated by TCRdb to between 2016 and 2019). Regarding the study in general: According to a later analysis, one platform produced both the roughly 120 validation repertoires and the roughly 650 repertoires of the first cohort. The study aimed to test whether cataloging public T cell receptors could reveal signatures of past pathogen exposure. In addition to the first cohort of 500 to 850 subjects, a separate validation cohort of approximately 130 different subjects was used. To predict cytomegalovirus infection status, the study brought together high-throughput TCR immunosequencing, statistical association of individual TCRs with disease status, and machine learning.

The method was the immunoSEQ multiplex PCR assay. As for how the authors treated the data: A statistical classification framework was developed to diagnose cytomegalovirus status using the catalog of TCR beta chain sequences. TCRdb provides this immuneACCESS table in a form limited to in-frame rearrangements. Some clones are lacking; in checked studies, under half of them reflect an unresolved V gene, and why the rest are absent is not known. The D gene and trimming were derived from the DNA, and the V and J assignments and clone size from that table. The sample includes approximately 97,000 clones, with approximately 93% observed a single time. Less than 1.5% of the sample lies in the top ten. This clone was detected once. It has no known antigen specificity. Per-base quality was not reported, and no clone a single base away is much larger than it. The donors were included in the validation cohort of some 120 subjects, a group kept apart from the approximately 690-subject first cohort.

Study-wide conclusions, independent of this receptor: Three of the identified cytomegalovirus-associated TCR beta chains were confirmed in vitro to be specific for cytomegalovirus antigens. A total of roughly 160 TCR beta chains were listed by the study as associated with cytomegalovirus. The classifier was reported to diagnose cytomegalovirus status with high specificity and sensitivity in both the original cohort and the validation cohort. It was suggested by the authors that the approach could potentially be generalized to other disease states and immunological phenotypes. A later analysis had no HLA typing for the validation cohort, so co-occurrence there was scored across all 120 or so repertoires. Of the cluster scores, 90% to 95% were above 0 in a later analysis, which found that TCRs clustered in the first cohort also tended to co-occur in the approximately 110 validation repertoires. Most TCR sequences were observed very rarely across donors, whereas some public TCRs were present in many individuals.

V is cut by 0 bases and J by 8 bases, and the space between the germline ends is 14 bases. The cysteine opens and the phenylalanine closes a CDR3 of 15 amino acids. The CDR3 DNA has 45 bases and is translated from base 1. The germline V gene supplies CDR1 SGHTA and CDR2 FQGNSA. The TCR was taken from a woman in her 30s in good health and CMV-seropositive. Sequenced input: PBMCs. The sequence joins TRBV7-2 to TRBJ1-5, with no D gene named confidently. In nucleotide form, the sequence is TGTGCCAGCAGCTTAGCATCGCGGGCCTTAGAGCCCCAGCATTTT. It specifies CASSLASRALEPQHF.